This is a list of T cell receptor beta chains from one sample in a study of PD-1 blockade in classical Hodgkin lymphoma. TCRdb keeps only in-frame clones here, not all; method: immunoSEQ multiplex PCR. The table has around 19,000 clones, 60% to 80% seen once; the top ten hold 7.2%. Sequences were derived from peripheral blood mononuclear cells (PBMCs), sampled before the fourth cycle of nivolumab. The origin of the receptors is a human donor with classical Hodgkin lymphoma. CDR3s include the opening cysteine and the closing phenylalanine or tryptophan. A D gene is named only where the DNA matches it firmly. The size of a clone is reported for some rows only, either as once, few or many, or as a class for expanded clones.

TRBJ2-5 NA TRBV9 NA CASSVEGTTKETQYF TGTGCCAGCAGCGTAGAGGGCACGACAAAAGAGACCCAGTACTTC
TRBJ2-4 NA TRBV7-2 NA CASSASPADIQYF TGTGCCAGCAGCGCCTCACCGGCCGACATTCAGTACTTC
TRBJ2-7 once TRBV9 TRBD1 CASSEGQGWDYEQYF TGTGCCAGCAGCGAAGGACAGGGTTGGGACTACGAGCAGTACTTC
TRBJ2-5 NA TRBV7-3 TRBD2 CASSWTGLAGETQYF TGTGCCAGCAGCTGGACGGGACTAGCCGGAGAGACCCAGTACTTC
TRBJ1-5 few TRBV5-5 TRBD1 CASSRTGTGDQPQHF TGTGCCAGCAGCCGAACCGGGACAGGGGATCAGCCCCAGCATTTT
TRBJ2-5 NA TRBV11-2 NA CASSTGTGLETQYF TGTGCCAGCAGCACCGGGACTGGCTTAGAGACCCAGTACTTC
TRBJ2-1 NA TRBV5-1 NA CASSLVAGANEQFF TGCGCCAGCAGCTTGGTTGCAGGGGCCAATGAGCAGTTCTTC
TRBJ2-2 NA TRBV6-1 NA CASSEGPGASTGELFF TGTGCCAGCAGTGAAGGGCCAGGGGCTTCTACCGGGGAGCTGTTTTTT
TRBJ2-3 NA TRBV18 TRBD1 CASSPRQGNTDTQYF TGTGCCAGCTCACCACGACAGGGGAACACAGATACGCAGTATTTT
TRBJ2-5 NA TRBV6-1 TRBD1 CASSVLTGGQETQYF TGTGCCAGCAGTGTACTGACAGGGGGACAAGAGACCCAGTACTTC
TRBJ1-2 NA TRBV5-4 NA CASSFTRDGYTF TGTGCCAGCAGTTTCACCAGGGATGGCTACACCTTC
TRBJ2-7 once TRBV7-9 NA CASRGTYEQYF TGTGCCAGCCGAGGGACCTACGAGCAGTACTTC
TRBJ2-2 NA TRBV5-1 NA CASSLAEGAGELFF TGCGCCAGCAGCTTAGCAGAGGGTGCCGGGGAGCTGTTTTTT
TRBJ2-7 NA TRBV27 TRBD2 CASSPPGGLYEQYF TGTGCCAGCAGTCCCCCGGGGGGGCTTTACGAGCAGTACTTC
TRBJ1-3 NA TRBV18 NA CASQPGGGNTIYF TGTGCCAGCCAGCCGGGCGGTGGAAACACCATATATTTT
TRBJ2-2 NA TRBV9 NA CASSEGGLPGGELFF TGTGCCAGCAGCGAGGGGGGACTACCTGGCGGGGAGCTGTTTTTT
TRBJ2-2 few TRBV7-2 NA CASSLGFRVNTGELFF TGTGCCAGCAGCTTGGGGTTCAGGGTTAACACCGGGGAGCTGTTTTTT
TRBJ2-3 few TRBV11-3 NA CASSISQVGTQYF TGTGCCAGCAGCATTAGTCAAGTCGGTACGCAGTATTTT
TRBJ1-5 NA TRBV30 NA CAWSDGQLDQPQHF TGTGCCTGGAGTGACGGACAGCTGGATCAGCCCCAGCATTTT
TRBJ2-7 NA TRBV9 NA CASSSHSLPNYEQYF TGTGCCAGCAGCTCACATAGCCTTCCAAATTACGAGCAGTACTTC
TRBJ2-3 medium-sized TRBV7-8 TRBD2 CASSLGGGAGDTQYF TGTGCCAGCAGCTTGGGCGGGGGGGCCGGAGATACGCAGTATTTT
TRBJ1-1 NA TRBV5-1 NA CASSLNQNTEAFF TGCGCCAGCAGCTTGAATCAGAACACTGAAGCTTTCTTT